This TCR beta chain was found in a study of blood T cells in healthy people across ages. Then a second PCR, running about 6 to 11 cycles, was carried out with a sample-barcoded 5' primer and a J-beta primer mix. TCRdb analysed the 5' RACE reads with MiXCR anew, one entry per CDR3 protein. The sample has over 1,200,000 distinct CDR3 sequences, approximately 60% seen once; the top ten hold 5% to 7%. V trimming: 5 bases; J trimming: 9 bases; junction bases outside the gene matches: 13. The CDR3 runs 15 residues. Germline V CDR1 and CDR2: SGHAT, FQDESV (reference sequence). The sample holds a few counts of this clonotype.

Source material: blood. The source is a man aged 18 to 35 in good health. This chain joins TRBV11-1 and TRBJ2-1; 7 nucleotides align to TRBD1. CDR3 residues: CASSLPPGGKVEQFF. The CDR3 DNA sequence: TGTGCCAGCAGCCTCCCGCCAGGGGGTAAGGTTGAGCAGTTCTTC. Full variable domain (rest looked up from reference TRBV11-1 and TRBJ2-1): EAEVAQSPRYKITEKSQAVAFWCDPISGHATLYWYRQILGQGPELLVQFQDESVVDDSQLPKDRFSAERLKGVDSTLKIQPAELGDSAMYLCASSLPPGGKVEQFFGPGTRLTVL.